This T cell receptor (beta chain) was captured in a study of shared clonotypes between healthy human individuals. All of the donors resided in Nashville, Tennessee, and each was a Caucasian adult. This clone was recorded only once. The antigen remains unidentified. The assay was carried out at the deep level. Sequenced by immunoSEQ multiplex PCR; TCRdb stores in-frame clones only, minus some. The sample has some 580,000 clones; approximately 97% are singletons. Study observations and caveats: It was the non-shared clonotypes that had lower generation probabilities than clonotypes shared by all four donors. Sorted-subset sequencing was shown by rarefaction to be incomplete despite large depth.

The source is a woman aged 25-40 years in good health. Sequenced: naive CD4+ T cells sorted from blood. The subset: CD45RA+ positively selected.

The CDR3, as DNA: TGTGCCAGCAGCTTAAACCTAGGGGGTGAAGAGACCCAGTACTTC. Translation gives CASSLNLGGEETQYF. The rearrangement joins TRBV7-6 to TRBJ2-5; possibly TRBD1 for D (6 bases). V gave up 2 bases and J gave up 3 bases, with 13 bases separating them. Germline V gives CDR1 SGHVS, CDR2 FNYEAQ. This CDR3 has 15 residues.